The present T cell receptor beta chain was sequenced within a study of tumor-infiltrating lymphocytes in oesophageal squamous cell carcinoma. Looked up from germline, CDR1 is SGHTA and CDR2 is FQGNSA. The CDR3 has 14 residues. TCRdb re-derived calls from the PCR reads in MiXCR, one entry per CDR3 protein. The sample consists of about 16,000 distinct CDR3 sequences, roughly 45% of them appearing once. The material sequenced was blood. The clonotype was recovered from a female donor with esophageal squamous cell carcinoma. The chain uses TRBV7-2 and TRBJ2-7; D perhaps matches TRBD2 (5 bases). The J call may be faulty, since TRBJ2-5 better matches the DNA end. The DNA of the CDR3 is TGTGCCAGCAGCGTGACCCCAGGAGGTGTGACCCAGTACTTC. Translating gives CASSVTPGGVTQYF.